This entry lists 23 T cell receptor beta chains sequenced from one sample in a study of beta chain features in type 1 diabetes. The sequenced template was cDNA made from the entire isolated RNA. Profiling relied on immunoSEQ multiplex PCR, and the TCRdb table lists in-frame clones only, not all of them. The top ten hold roughly 2% of the sample, which has about 150,000 clones, more than 9.5% seen once. The specimen sequenced was central memory CD4+ T cells from blood. All receptors come from a man in his late teens or twenties in good health.

Note on this clone: Other nucleotide sequences from this sample produce the same CDR3. CDR3 sequence reads: CASSLSGYQETQYF. The CDR3 DNA reads as TGTGCCAGCAGCTTATCTGGGTACCAAGAGACCCAGTACTTC. This chain uses TRBV11-2 with TRBJ2-5; D is undetermined. Trimming removed 2 bases at V and 0 bases at J, with 7 bases between. Per germline, CDR1 SGHAT and CDR2 FQNNGV. The CDR3 sequence is 14 residues long. Filled out from reference TRBV11-2 and TRBJ2-5, the complete variable domain reads EAGVAQSPRYKIIEKRQSVAFWCNPISGHATLYWYQQILGQGPKLLIQFQNNGVVDDSQLPKDRFSAERLKGVDSTLKIQPAKLEDSAVYLCASSLSGYQETQYFGPGTRLLVL.

V is TRBV9 and J is TRBJ2-3; the D gene is possibly TRBD1 (6 bases). The length of the CDR3 is 13 residues. V was shortened by 7 bases and J by 6 bases, with 15 bases between the two germline ends. Germline lookup yields CDR1 SGDLS and CDR2 YYNGEE. CDR3 sequence reads: CASSDSHWDTQYF. The CDR3 DNA sequence: TGTGCCAGCTCGGACAGCCATTGGGATACGCAGTATTTT.

This clone was found many times. The rearrangement uses TRBV7-2 and TRBJ2-1, with D maybe TRBD1 (7 bases). Germline values: CDR1 SGHTA, CDR2 FQGNSA. Between the trimmed V and J ends, which lost 0 bases and 3 bases, there was a span of 12 bases. CDR3 length equals 16 residues. CDR3 sequence: CASSLADRRGYNEQFF. DNA of the CDR3: TGTGCCAGCAGCTTAGCGGACAGGAGGGGCTACAATGAGCAGTTCTTC. The variable domain in full, with the rest retrieved from reference TRBV7-2 and TRBJ2-1, is GAGVSQSPSNKVTEKGKDVELRCDPISGHTALYWYRQSLGQGLEFLIYFQGNSAPDKSGLPSDRFSAERTGGSVSTLTIQRTQQEDSAVYLCASSLADRRGYNEQFFGPGTRLTVL.

This clone was recorded a few times. V usage is TRBV25-1 and J usage is TRBJ2-7; D not certain. This CDR3 has 12 residues. V lost 8 bases and J lost 4, with 12 bases in between. Germline-derived CDR1 and CDR2 are MGHDK and SYGVNS. The CDR3 loop reads CASSLQRYEQYF. CDR3 bases: TGTGCCAGCTCTCTACAACGGTACGAGCAGTACTTC.

The V gene is TRBV7-9, the J gene TRBJ1-2, with D unclear. The ends were cut back, 1 base at V and 5 bases at J, with 5 bases in the middle. CDR1 and CDR2 (germline): SEHNR, FQNEAQ (reference sequence). The CDR3 contains 12 residues. The CDR3 DNA reads TGTGCCAGCAGCTTAGATGTGTATGGCTACACCTTC. Translating it yields CASSLDVYGYTF.

This clone appeared many times. V is TRBV10-3 and J is TRBJ2-3; possibly TRBD2 for D (5 bases). Deletions cut 3 bases from V and 6 bases from J, with 10 bases between. This CDR3 comprises 13 residues. From germline, CDR1 is ENHRY and CDR2 SYGVKD. The CDR3 reads CAISDSGSDTQYF. In DNA, the CDR3 is TGTGCCATCAGTGATTCGGGAAGCGATACGCAGTATTTT.

This clone was detected many times. The genes are TRBV7-3 and TRBJ2-4; D gene uncertain. This CDR3 contains 15 residues. Trimming pared 1 base from V and 5 bases from J, leaving 12 bases between. CDR1 SGHTA and CDR2 FQGTGA come from the germline V gene. The CDR3, as DNA: TGTGCCAGCAGCTTAAGGCCCGGCCCCGAAAACATTCAGTACTTC. Its protein is CASSLRPGPENIQYF.

This clone has a handful of counts. This rearrangement joins TRBV9 to TRBJ1-6; D gene uncertain. Germline V gene lookup returns CDR1 SGDLS and CDR2 YYNGEE. The germline V and J ends were trimmed by 0 bases and 7 bases, with 11 bases remaining between them. The CDR3 is made up of 15 amino acids. The CDR3 loop reads CASSVAGDRNSPLHF. In DNA form, the CDR3 reads TGTGCCAGCAGCGTAGCCGGGGATAGAAATTCACCCCTCCACTTT.

The chain uses TRBV7-6 and TRBJ2-6, with D unclear. V dropped 5 bases and J dropped 0 bases, with 5 bases sitting between them. CDR1 SGHVS and CDR2 FNYEAQ come from the germline V gene. CDR3 size: 14 residues. The CDR3 nucleotides are TGTGCCAGCAGCGTACCCTCTGGGGCCAACGTCCTGACTTTC. This gives the protein CASSVPSGANVLTF. Full variable domain (rest looked up from reference TRBV7-6 and TRBJ2-6): GAGVSQSPRYKVTKRGQDVALRCDPISGHVSLYWYRQALGQGPEFLTYFNYEAQQDKSGLPNDRFSAERPEGSISTLTIQRTEQRDSAMYRCASSVPSGANVLTFGAGSRLTVL.

This clone has a handful of counts. The genes are TRBV4-3 and TRBJ1-1, with D uncertain. The CDR3 is 15 residues long. Germline V gives CDR1 LGHNA, CDR2 YSLEER. The ends were cut back, 0 bases at V and 2 bases at J, with 10 bases in the middle. The CDR3 nucleotides are TGCGCCAGCAGCCAAGATCAGAGCAAAAACACTGAAGCTTTCTTT. Amino acids: CASSQDQSKNTEAFF.

This clone was found a few times. V is TRBV9 and J is TRBJ2-3; D tentatively reads TRBD1 or TRBD2 (6 bases each). The CDR3 loop spans 15 amino acids. The V gene's germline CDR1 is SGDLS and CDR2 YYNGEE. The ends were cut back, 4 bases at V and 2 bases at J, with 14 bases in the middle. The CDR3 loop reads CASSPGGRYTDTQYF. CDR3 in DNA: TGTGCCAGCAGCCCCGGGGGCAGATACACAGATACGCAGTATTTT.

The sample holds a few counts of this clone. This specimen includes other DNA sequences encoding the same CDR3. The chain uses TRBV29-1 and TRBJ1-4; D remains unclear. Germline V gene sequence: CDR1 SQVTM, CDR2 ANQGSEA. The germline V and J ends were trimmed by 6 bases and 6 bases, with 14 bases remaining between them. The CDR3 runs 13 residues. For the CDR3, the DNA is TGCAGCGTGCGCGTGGATTACGATGAAAAACTGTTTTTT. This sequence encodes CSVRVDYDEKLFF.

Only a few counts were recorded for this clone. This rearrangement joins TRBV21-1 to TRBJ2-3; TRBD1 is the table's D call, not checked against the DNA. TRBV21-1 is a pseudogene segment. The CDR3 has 15 amino acids. CDR3 region: CASSNQDRGTDTQYF. The CDR3 nucleotides are TGTGCCAGCAGCAATCAGGACAGGGGGACAGATACGCAGTATTTT.

To note about this clone: This sample also contains other DNA sequences that code for the same CDR3. The chain combines TRBV7-2 with TRBJ2-3; D may be TRBD2 (6 bases). The CDR3 is 15 amino acids. Per the germline V gene, CDR1 is SGHTA and CDR2 is FQGNSA. The V gene lost 2 bases and the J gene lost 0 bases, with 9 bases spanning the gap. CDR3 in DNA: TGTGCCAGCAGCTTACGCGGGAAAAGCACAGATACGCAGTATTTT. It codes for CASSLRGKSTDTQYF.

V is TRBV5-1 and J is TRBJ1-1; D remains unclear. Looked up from germline, CDR1 is SGHRS and CDR2 is YFSETQ. Trimming pared 1 base from V and 4 bases from J, leaving 8 bases between. This CDR3 has 13 amino acids. The CDR3 DNA is TGCGCCAGCAGCTTGAAGGATGGCACTGAAGCTTTCTTT. This gives the protein CASSLKDGTEAFF. Based on the CDR3 plus reference TRBV5-1 and TRBJ1-1, the full variable domain is KAGVTQTPRYLIKTRGQQVTLSCSPISGHRSVSWYQQTPGQGLQFLFEYFSETQRNKGNFPGRFSGRQFSNSRSEMNVSTLELGDSALYLCASSLKDGTEAFFGQGTRLTVV.

The genes are TRBV27 and TRBJ2-1, with 11 nucleotides matching TRBD1. V was pared by 5 bases and J by 7 bases, with 10 bases of the junction left unmatched. CDR1 and CDR2 from the germline V gene are MNHEY and SMNVEV (reference sequence). The CDR3 consists of 16 residues. In DNA form, the CDR3 reads TGTGCCAGCAGTCTTCCCTGGACAGGGGGCGGGAATGAGCAGTTCTTC. This gives the protein CASSLPWTGGGNEQFF.

The table lists this clone with a few counts. The rearrangement uses TRBV6-1 and TRBJ1-1, with TRBD1 matching over 7 bases. Germline V gene sequence: CDR1 MNHNS, CDR2 SASEGT. V was clipped by 6 bases and J by 0 bases; unmatched bases: 7. The CDR3 is made up of 15 amino acids. As DNA, the CDR3 is TGTGCCAGCAGAGTATTGGGACAGTTGAACACTGAAGCTTTCTTT. Residues: CASRVLGQLNTEAFF.

A single count supports this clone. The chain recombines TRBV7-9 with TRBJ2-3; either TRBD1 or TRBD2 may fit D (5 bases each). V lost 5 bases and J 4 bases, leaving 13 bases between the germline ends. Per germline, CDR1 SEHNR and CDR2 FQNEAQ (reference sequence). The CDR3 loop spans 14 amino acids. The CDR3 region is CASSPPGRSDTQYF. The DNA of the CDR3 is TGTGCCAGCAGCCCCCCGGGACGGTCAGATACGCAGTATTTT.

This clone was counted a few times. The genes are TRBV6-1 and TRBJ2-7, with D possibly being TRBD2 (6 bases). Trimming cost V 2 bases and J 2 bases, with 10 bases left between them. The germline V gene encodes CDR1 MNHNS and CDR2 SASEGT. CDR3 length equals 14 residues. The CDR3 DNA is TGTGCCAGCAGTGAACAGGGAGGACCCTACGAGCAGTACTTC. Translating gives CASSEQGGPYEQYF.

The J gene is TRBJ2-7, the V gene TRBV7-2; 11 nucleotides match TRBD1. V was clipped by 5 bases and J by 6 bases; unmatched bases: 6. CDR3 length: 14 amino acids. The germline V gene has CDR1 SGHTA and CDR2 FQGNSA. Here the CDR3 reads CASSKDRGLGEQYF. CDR3 in DNA: TGTGCCAGCAGCAAGGACAGGGGGCTAGGCGAGCAGTACTTC.

This clone was seen repeatedly, ten times or more. The chain joins TRBV30 to TRBJ2-1; TRBD2 agrees at 8 bases. The CDR3 runs 15 residues. V shed 1 base and J 10 bases; nucleotides not matched to a gene: 12. From germline, CDR1 is GTSNPN and CDR2 SVGIG (reference sequence). CDR3 region: CAWSEGGGSGGEQFF. In DNA form, the CDR3 reads TGTGCCTGGAGTGAGGGAGGCGGGTCGGGAGGGGAGCAGTTCTTC. Looking up the rest from reference TRBV30 and TRBJ2-1 gives the full variable domain: SQTIHQWPATLVQPVGSPLSLECTVEGTSNPNLYWYRQAAGRGLQLLFYSVGIGQISSEVPQNLSASRPQDRQFILSSKKLLLSDSGFYLCAWSEGGGSGGEQFFGPGTRLTVL.

This chain connects TRBV28 to TRBJ2-5; 7 bases map to TRBD2. The junction had 4 bases not matched to a gene; V was cut back by 2 bases and J by 4 bases. The CDR3 runs 14 residues. The germline gives CDR1 MDHEN, CDR2 SYDVKM. Written as DNA, the CDR3 is TGTGCCAGCAGTTTAATAGGGGAGGGAGAGACCCAGTACTTC. Protein sequence: CASSLIGEGETQYF.

Of note for this clone: The sample carries other DNA sequences with the same CDR3. This chain joins TRBV7-2 and TRBJ1-1, with a weak D call TRBD1 (5 bases). Germline V CDR1 and CDR2: SGHTA, FQGNSA. CDR3 length: 13 residues. The germline V and J ends were trimmed by 3 bases and 2 bases, with 7 bases remaining between them. Here the CDR3 DNA reads TGTGCCAGCAGCTTGGGACGTAACACTGAAGCTTTCTTT. Amino acids: CASSLGRNTEAFF.